The subject of this entry is one TCR beta chain. Antigen: not known. Some clones are missing from TCRdb's copy, which holds only in-frame ones; the method was immunoSEQ multiplex PCR. The sample records more than 400,000 clones, roughly 88% being singletons. The data stem from a study of Ad26.COV2.S vaccination and SARS-CoV-2 variants. Study outcomes and limitations: Across vaccine and placebo recipients, the breadth of non-spike TCRs was similar. Substantial breadth in spike-specific CD8+ and CD4+ T cell responses was reportedly seen after vaccination.

This CDR3 comprises 13 residues. CDR1 GTSNPN and CDR2 SVGIG come from the germline V gene (reference sequence). V dropped 5 bases and J dropped 9 bases, with 17 bases sitting between them. Treatment defined: roughly 20 received Ad26.COV2.S at low or high dose, single or two shots; about five received placebo; per-sample allocation not given. Sampling happened 63 days after the first vaccine or placebo injection. An 18-55-year-old adult in Boston served as donor. SARS-CoV-2 spike from the Wuhan strain was encoded by the vaccine, an Ad26 vector. The sequencing here drew on peripheral blood, taken in a trial of Ad26.COV2.S vaccine versus placebo. The clonotype was recovered from a person between 18 and 60 years old who received the Ad26.COV2.S COVID-19 vaccine or a placebo. The chain combines TRBV30 with TRBJ2-1; a weak D match, TRBD2 (5 bases). CDR3 amino acids: CAWGLFGGSEQFF. In DNA, the CDR3 is TGTGCCTGGGGACTCTTCGGCGGAAGTGAGCAGTTCTTC. Combining the CDR3 with reference TRBV30 and TRBJ2-1 gives the whole variable domain SQTIHQWPATLVQPVGSPLSLECTVEGTSNPNLYWYRQAAGRGLQLLFYSVGIGQISSEVPQNLSASRPQDRQFILSSKKLLLSDSGFYLCAWGLFGGSEQFFGPGTRLTVL.